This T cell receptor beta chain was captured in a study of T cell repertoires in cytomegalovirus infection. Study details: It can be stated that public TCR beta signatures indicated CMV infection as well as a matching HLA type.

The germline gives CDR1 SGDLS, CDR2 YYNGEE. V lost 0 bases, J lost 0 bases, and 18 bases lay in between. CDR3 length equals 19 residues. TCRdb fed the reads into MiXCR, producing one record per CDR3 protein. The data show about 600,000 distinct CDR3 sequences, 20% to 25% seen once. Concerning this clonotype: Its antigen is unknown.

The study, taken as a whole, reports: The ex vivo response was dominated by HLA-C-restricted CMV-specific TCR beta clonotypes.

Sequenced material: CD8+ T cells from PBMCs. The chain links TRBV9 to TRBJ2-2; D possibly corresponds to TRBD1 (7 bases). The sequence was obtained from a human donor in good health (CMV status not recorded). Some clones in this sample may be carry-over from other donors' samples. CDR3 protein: CASSVARRADRPNTGELFF. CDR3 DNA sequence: TGTGCCAGCAGCGTAGCCCGGAGGGCGGACAGGCCGAACACCGGGGAGCTGTTTTTT.